This TCR beta chain was captured in a study of Ad26.COV2.S vaccination and SARS-CoV-2 variants. A remark on this clone: Its target is not known.

Overall study results and limits: There was a possibility that the TCR breadth and depth analyses underestimated total T cell responses. Vaccine and placebo recipients had comparable breadth of non-spike TCRs. Once vaccination had occurred, spike-specific CD8+ and CD4+ T cell responses reportedly showed substantial breadth.

Assay used: immunoSEQ multiplex PCR; TCRdb lists only in-frame clones, some missing. The sample contains about 350,000 clones, about 91% of which appear only once. The sample here was peripheral blood, taken after recovery from COVID-19. The source is a human donor who had recovered from COVID-19.

Here the CDR3 reads CASSSQGPASGYTF. The DNA for the CDR3 is TGTGCCAGCAGCTCGCAGGGACCTGCGTCTGGCTACACCTTC. The V and J genes are TRBV7-9 and TRBJ1-2; TRBD1 is a possible D gene (5 bases). Germline CDR1 is SEHNR and CDR2 is FQNEAQ (reference sequence). Trimming shortened V by 4 bases and J by 7 bases, and 16 bases separated the two germline ends. The CDR3 covers 14 residues.